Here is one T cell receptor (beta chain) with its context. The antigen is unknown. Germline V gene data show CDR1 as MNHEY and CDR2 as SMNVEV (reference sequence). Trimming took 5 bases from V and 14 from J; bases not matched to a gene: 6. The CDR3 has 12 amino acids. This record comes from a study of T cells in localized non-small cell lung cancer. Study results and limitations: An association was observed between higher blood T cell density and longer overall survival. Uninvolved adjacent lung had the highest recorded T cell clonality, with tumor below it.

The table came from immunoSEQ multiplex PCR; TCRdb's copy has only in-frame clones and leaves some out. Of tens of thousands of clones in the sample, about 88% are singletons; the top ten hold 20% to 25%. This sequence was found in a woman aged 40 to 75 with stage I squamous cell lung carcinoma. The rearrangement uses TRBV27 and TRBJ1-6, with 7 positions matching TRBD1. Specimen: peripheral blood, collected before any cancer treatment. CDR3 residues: CASSPRGPALHF. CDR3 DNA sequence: TGTGCCAGCAGTCCTAGGGGGCCGGCCCTCCACTTT.